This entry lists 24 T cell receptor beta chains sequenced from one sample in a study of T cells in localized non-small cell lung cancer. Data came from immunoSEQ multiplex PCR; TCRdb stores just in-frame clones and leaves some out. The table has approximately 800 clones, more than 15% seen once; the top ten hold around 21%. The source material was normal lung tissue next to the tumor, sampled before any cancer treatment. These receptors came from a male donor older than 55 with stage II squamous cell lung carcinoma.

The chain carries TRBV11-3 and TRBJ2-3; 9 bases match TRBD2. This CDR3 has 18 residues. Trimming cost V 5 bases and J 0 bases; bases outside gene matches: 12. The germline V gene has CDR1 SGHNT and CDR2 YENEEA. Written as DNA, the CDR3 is TGTGCCAGCAGCCCGGGGTCTAGCGGGGCACGTAGCACAGATACGCAGTATTTT. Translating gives CASSPGSSGARSTDTQYF.

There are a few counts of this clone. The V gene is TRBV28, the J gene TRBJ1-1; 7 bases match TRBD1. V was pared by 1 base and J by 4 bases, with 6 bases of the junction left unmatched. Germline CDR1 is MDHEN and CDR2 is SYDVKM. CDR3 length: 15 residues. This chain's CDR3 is CASSLYGAGGTEAFF. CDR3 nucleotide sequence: TGTGCCAGCAGTTTATACGGCGCAGGGGGCACTGAAGCTTTCTTT.

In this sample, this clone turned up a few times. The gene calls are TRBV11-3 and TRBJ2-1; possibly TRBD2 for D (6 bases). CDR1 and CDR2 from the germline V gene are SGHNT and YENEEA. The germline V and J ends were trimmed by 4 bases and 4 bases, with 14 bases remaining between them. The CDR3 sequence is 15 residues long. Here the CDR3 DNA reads TGTGCCAGCAGCTCGAATCAGGCGGGGTACAATGAGCAGTTCTTC. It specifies CASSSNQAGYNEQFF.

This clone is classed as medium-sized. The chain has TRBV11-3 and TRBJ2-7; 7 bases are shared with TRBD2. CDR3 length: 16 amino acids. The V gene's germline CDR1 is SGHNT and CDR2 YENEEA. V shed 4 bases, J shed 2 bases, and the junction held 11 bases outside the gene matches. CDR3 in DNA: TGTGCCAGCAGCTCTTTAGCCGGGGGGAGGGCCTACGAGCAGTACTTC. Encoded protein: CASSSLAGGRAYEQYF.

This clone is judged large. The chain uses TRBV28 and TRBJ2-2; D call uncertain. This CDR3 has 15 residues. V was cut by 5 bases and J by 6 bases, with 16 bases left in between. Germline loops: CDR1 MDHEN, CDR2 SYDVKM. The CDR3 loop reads CASSPVELSAGELFF. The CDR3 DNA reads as TGTGCCAGCAGTCCAGTCGAGTTGTCAGCCGGGGAGCTGTTTTTT.

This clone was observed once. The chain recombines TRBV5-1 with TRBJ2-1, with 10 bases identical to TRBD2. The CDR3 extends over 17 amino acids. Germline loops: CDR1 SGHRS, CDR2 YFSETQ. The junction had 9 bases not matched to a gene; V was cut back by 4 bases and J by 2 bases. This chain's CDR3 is CASSPSSGSPTYNEQFF. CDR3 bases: TGCGCCAGCAGCCCCTCTAGCGGGAGTCCAACCTACAATGAGCAGTTCTTC.

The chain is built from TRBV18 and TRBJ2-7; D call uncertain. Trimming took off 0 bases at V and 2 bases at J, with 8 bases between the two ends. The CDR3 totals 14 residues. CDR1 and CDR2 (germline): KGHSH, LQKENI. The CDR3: CASSPPSRTYEQYF. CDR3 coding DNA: TGTGCCAGCTCACCACCGAGCAGGACCTACGAGCAGTACTTC.

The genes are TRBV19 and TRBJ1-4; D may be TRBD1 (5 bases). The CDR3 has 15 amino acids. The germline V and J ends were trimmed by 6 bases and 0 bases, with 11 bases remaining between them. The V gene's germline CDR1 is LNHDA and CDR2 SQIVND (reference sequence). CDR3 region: CASSPGTATNEKLFF. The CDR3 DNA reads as TGTGCCAGTAGCCCAGGGACGGCAACTAATGAAAAACTGTTTTTT.

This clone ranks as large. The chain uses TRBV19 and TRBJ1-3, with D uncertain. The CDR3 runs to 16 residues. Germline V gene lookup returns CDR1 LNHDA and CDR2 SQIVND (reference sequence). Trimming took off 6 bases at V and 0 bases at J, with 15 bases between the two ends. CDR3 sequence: CASSSLELSSGNTIYF. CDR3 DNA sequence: TGTGCCAGTAGCTCCTTGGAATTGTCCTCTGGAAACACCATATATTTT.

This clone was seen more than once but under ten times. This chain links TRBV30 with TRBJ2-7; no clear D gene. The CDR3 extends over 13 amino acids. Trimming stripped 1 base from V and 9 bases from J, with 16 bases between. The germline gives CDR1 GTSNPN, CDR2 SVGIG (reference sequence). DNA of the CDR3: TGTGCCTGGAGTGCCTTGGGAATGGGTGTGCAGTACTTC. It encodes CAWSALGMGVQYF.

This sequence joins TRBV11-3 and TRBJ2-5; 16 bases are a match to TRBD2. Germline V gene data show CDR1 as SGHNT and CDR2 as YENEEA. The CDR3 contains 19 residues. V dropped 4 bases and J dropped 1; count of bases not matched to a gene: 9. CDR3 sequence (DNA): TGTGCCAGCAGCTCCCGGACCGGGACTAGCGGGAGGGGCCAAGAGACCCAGTACTTC. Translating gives CASSSRTGTSGRGQETQYF. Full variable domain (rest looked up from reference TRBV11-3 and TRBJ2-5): EAGVVQSPRYKIIEKKQPVAFWCNPISGHNTLYWYLQNLGQGPELLIRYENEEAVDDSQLPKDRFSAERLKGVDSTLKIQPAELGDSAVYLCASSSRTGTSGRGQETQYFGPGTRLLVL.

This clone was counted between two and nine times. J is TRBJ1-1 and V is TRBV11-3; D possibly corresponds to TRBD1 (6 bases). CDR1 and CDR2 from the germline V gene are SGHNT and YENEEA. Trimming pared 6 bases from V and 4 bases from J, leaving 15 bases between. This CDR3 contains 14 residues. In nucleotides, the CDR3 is TGTGCCAGCAGTTACTTCCAGGGGTTCACTGAAGCTTTCTTT. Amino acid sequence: CASSYFQGFTEAFF.

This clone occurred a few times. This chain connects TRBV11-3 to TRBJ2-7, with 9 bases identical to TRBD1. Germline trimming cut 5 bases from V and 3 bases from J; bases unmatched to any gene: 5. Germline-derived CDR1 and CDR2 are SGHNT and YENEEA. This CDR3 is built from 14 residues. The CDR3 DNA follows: TGTGCCAGCAGCCGGGACAGGGTGGACTACGAGCAGTACTTC. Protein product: CASSRDRVDYEQYF.

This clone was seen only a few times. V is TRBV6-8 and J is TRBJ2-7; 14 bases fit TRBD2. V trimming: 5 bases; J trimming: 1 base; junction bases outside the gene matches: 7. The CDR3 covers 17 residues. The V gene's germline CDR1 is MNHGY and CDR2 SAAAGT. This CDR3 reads CASSAGTSGGLSYEQYF. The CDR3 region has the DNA TGTGCCAGCAGTGCAGGGACTAGCGGGGGTCTGTCCTACGAGCAGTACTTC.

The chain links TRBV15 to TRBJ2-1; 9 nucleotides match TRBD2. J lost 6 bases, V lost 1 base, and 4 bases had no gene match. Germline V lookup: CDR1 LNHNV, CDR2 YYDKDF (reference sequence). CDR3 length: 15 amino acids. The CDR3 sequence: CATSRVREGVNEQFF. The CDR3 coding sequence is TGTGCCACCAGCAGAGTGCGGGAGGGGGTCAATGAGCAGTTCTTC. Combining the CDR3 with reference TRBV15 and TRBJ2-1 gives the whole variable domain DAMVIQNPRYQVTQFGKPVTLSCSQTLNHNVMYWYQQKSSQAPKLLFHYYDKDFNNEADTPDNFQSRRPNTSFCFLDIRSPGLGDTAMYLCATSRVREGVNEQFFGPGTRLTVL.

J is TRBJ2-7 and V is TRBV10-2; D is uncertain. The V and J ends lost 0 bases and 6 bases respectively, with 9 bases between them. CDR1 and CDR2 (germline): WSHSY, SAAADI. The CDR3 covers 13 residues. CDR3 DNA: TGCGCCAGCAGTGAGTCCAGCGCGTCCGAGCAGTACTTC. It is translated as CASSESSASEQYF.

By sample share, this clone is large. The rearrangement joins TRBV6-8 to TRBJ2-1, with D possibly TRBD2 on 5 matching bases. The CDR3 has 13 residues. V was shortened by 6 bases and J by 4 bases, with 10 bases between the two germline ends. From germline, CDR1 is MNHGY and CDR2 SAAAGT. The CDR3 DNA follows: TGTGCCAGCAGGCGGACTGATTACAATGAGCAGTTCTTC. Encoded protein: CASRRTDYNEQFF.

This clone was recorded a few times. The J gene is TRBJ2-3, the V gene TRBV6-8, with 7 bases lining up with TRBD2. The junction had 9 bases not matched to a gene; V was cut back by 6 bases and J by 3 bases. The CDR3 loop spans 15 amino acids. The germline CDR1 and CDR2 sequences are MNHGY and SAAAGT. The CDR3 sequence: CASSRWGGRTDTQYF. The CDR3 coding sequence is TGTGCCAGCAGCCGATGGGGAGGGAGGACAGATACGCAGTATTTT.

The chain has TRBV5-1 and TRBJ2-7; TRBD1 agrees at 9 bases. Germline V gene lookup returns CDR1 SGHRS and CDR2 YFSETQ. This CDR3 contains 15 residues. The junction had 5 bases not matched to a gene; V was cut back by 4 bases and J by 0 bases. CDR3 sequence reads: CASSVDRGTSYEQYF. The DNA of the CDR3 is TGCGCCAGCAGCGTGGACAGGGGCACCTCCTACGAGCAGTACTTC.

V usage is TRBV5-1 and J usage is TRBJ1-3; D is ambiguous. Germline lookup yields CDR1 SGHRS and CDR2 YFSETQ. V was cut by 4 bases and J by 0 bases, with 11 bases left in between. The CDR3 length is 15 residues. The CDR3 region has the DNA TGCGCCAGCAGCGATGCCGGGCACTCTGGAAACACCATATATTTT. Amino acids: CASSDAGHSGNTIYF.

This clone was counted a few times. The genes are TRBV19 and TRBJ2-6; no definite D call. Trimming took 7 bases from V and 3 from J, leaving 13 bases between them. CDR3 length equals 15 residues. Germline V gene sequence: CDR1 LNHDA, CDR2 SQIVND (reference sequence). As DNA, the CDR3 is TGTGCCAGTAAACCCGAGGCCTATGGGGCCAACGTCCTGACTTTC. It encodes CASKPEAYGANVLTF.

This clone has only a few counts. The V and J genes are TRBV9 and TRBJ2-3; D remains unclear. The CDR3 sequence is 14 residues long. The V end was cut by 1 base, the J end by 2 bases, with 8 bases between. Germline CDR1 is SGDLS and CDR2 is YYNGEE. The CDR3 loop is CASSVRAHTDTQYF. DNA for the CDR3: TGTGCCAGCAGCGTAAGGGCTCACACAGATACGCAGTATTTT.

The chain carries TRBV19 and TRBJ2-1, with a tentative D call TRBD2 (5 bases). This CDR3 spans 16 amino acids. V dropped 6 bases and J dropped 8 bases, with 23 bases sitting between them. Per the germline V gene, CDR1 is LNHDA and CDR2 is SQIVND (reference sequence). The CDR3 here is CASSLMGGGGFDEQFF. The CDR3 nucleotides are TGTGCCAGTAGCTTAATGGGCGGAGGCGGGTTCGATGAGCAGTTCTTC.

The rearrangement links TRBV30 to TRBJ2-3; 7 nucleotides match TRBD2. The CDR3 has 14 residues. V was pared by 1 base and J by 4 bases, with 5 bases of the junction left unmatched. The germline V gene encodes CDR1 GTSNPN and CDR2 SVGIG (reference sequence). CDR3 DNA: TGTGCCTGGAGTGCCGGGACTACTGCAGATACGCAGTATTTT. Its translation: CAWSAGTTADTQYF.